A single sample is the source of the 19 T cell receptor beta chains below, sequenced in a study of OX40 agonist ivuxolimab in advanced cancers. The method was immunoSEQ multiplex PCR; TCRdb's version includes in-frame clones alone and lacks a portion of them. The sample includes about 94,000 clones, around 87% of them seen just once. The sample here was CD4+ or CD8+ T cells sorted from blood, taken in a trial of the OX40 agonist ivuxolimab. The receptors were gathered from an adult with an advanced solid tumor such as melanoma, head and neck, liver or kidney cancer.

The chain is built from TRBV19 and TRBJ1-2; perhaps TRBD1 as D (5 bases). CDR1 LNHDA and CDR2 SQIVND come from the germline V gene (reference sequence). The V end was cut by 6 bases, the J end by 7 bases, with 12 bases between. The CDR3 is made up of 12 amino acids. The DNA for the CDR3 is TGTGCCAGTAGCTCTGTCAGGGTTGGCTACACCTTC. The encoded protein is CASSSVRVGYTF.

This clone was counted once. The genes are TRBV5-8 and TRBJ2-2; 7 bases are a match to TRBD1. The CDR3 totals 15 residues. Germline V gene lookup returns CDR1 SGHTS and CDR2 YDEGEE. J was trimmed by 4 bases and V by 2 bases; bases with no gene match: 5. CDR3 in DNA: TGTGCCAGCAGCTTCACAGGGGTTGTCACCGGGGAGCTGTTTTTT. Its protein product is CASSFTGVVTGELFF.

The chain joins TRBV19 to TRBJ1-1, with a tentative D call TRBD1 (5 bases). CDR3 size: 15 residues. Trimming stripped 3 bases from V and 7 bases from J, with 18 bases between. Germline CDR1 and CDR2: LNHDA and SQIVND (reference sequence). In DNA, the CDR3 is TGTGCCAGTAGTATCCTCACCCTGGGACGGATTGAAGCTTTCTTT. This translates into CASSILTLGRIEAFF.

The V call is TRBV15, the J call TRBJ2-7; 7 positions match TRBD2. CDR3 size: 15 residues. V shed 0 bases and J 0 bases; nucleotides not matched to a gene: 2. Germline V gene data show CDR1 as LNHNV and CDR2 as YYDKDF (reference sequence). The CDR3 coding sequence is TGTGCCACCAGCAGAGAGGGAGGGTACTCCTACGAGCAGTACTTC. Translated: CATSREGGYSYEQYF.

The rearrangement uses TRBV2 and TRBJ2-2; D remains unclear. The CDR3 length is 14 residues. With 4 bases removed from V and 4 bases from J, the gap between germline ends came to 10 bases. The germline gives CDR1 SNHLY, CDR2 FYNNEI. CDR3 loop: CASSVPSPTGELFF. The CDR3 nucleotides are TGTGCCAGCAGTGTGCCATCCCCCACCGGGGAGCTGTTTTTT.

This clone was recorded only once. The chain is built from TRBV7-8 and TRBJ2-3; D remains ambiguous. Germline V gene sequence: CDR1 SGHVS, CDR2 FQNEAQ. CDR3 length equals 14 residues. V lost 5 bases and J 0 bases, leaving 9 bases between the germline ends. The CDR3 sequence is CASSLGTSTDTQYF. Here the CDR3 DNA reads TGTGCCAGCAGCCTCGGCACAAGCACAGATACGCAGTATTTT.

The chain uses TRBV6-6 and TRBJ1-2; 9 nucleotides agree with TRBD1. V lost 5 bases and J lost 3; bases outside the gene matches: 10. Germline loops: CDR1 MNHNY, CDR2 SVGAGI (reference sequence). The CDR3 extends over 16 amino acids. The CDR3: CASSGLRDRADYGYTF. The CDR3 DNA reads TGTGCCAGCAGTGGCCTTAGGGACAGGGCCGACTATGGCTACACCTTC.

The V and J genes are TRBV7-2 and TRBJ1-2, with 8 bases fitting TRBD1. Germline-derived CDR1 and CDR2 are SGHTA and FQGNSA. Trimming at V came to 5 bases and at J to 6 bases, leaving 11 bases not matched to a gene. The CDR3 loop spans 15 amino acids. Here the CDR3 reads CASSAGQGGWDGYTF. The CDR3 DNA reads TGTGCCAGCAGCGCTGGACAGGGAGGTTGGGATGGCTACACCTTC. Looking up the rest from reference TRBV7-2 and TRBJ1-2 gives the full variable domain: GAGVSQSPSNKVTEKGKDVELRCDPISGHTALYWYRQSLGQGLEFLIYFQGNSAPDKSGLPSDRFSAERTGGSVSTLTIQRTQQEDSAVYLCASSAGQGGWDGYTFGSGTRLTVV.

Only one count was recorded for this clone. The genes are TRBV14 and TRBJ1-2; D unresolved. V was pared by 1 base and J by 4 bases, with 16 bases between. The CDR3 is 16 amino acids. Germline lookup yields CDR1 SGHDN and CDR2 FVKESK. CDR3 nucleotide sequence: TGTGCCAGCAGCCAAGCCGGCCTAGGTCCTAGCTATGGCTACACCTTC. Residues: CASSQAGLGPSYGYTF.

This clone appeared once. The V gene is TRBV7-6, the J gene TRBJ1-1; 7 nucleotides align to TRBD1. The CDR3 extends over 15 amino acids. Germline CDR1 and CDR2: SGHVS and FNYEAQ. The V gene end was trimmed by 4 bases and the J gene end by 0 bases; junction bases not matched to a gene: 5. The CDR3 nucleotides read TGTGCCAGCAGCTCGGGACAGTTCATGAACACTGAAGCTTTCTTT. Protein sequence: CASSSGQFMNTEAFF.

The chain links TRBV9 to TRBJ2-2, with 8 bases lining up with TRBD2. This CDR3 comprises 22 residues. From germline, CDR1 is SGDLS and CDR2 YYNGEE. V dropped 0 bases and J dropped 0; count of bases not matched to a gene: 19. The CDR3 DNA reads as TGTGCCAGCAGCGTAGAAGGGTGGTTAGCGGGGCCGCAATTTACGAACACCGGGGAGCTGTTTTTT. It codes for CASSVEGWLAGPQFTNTGELFF.

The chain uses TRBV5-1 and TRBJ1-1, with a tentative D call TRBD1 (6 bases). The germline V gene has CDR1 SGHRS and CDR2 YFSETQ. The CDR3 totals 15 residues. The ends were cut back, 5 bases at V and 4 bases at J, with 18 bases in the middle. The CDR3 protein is CASRTGQGSGTEAFF. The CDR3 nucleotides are TGCGCCAGCAGAACTGGCCAGGGGTCGGGCACTGAAGCTTTCTTT.

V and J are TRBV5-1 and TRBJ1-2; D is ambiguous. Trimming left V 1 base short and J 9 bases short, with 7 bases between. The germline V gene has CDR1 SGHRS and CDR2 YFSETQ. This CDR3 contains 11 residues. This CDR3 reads CASSLRLSYTF. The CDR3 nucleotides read TGCGCCAGCAGCTTGAGACTAAGCTACACCTTC.

CDR3 DNA: TGTGCCAGCTCCGATTCAACAGGGAACTATGGCTACACCTTC. This encodes CASSDSTGNYGYTF. The chain recombines TRBV18 with TRBJ1-2; the D gene is possibly TRBD1 (6 bases). Germline V lookup: CDR1 KGHSH, CDR2 LQKENI. The V and J ends lost 6 bases and 2 bases respectively, with 13 bases between them. The CDR3 is made up of 14 amino acids.

CDR3 nucleotides: TGTGCCATCAGTGGACTAGCGGGTGGCTACGAGCAGTACTTC. This gives the protein CAISGLAGGYEQYF. This sequence joins TRBV10-3 and TRBJ2-5; 10 bases line up with TRBD2. The DNA end is a closer match to TRBJ2-7, so the J assignment may be wrong. Germline lookup yields CDR1 ENHRY and CDR2 SYGVKD. The CDR3 sequence is 14 residues long.

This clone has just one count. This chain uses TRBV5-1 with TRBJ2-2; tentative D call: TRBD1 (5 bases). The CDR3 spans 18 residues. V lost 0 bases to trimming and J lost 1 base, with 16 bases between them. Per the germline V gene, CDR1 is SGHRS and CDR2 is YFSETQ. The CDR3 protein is CASSLVSPDIMNTGELFF. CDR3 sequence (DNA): TGCGCCAGCAGCTTGGTCAGTCCGGACATTATGAACACCGGGGAGCTGTTTTTT.

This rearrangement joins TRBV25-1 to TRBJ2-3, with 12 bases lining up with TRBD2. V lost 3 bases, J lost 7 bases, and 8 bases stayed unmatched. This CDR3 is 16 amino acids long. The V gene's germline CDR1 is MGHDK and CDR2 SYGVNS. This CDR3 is CASSDRLAGDHNTQYF. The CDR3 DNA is TGTGCCAGCAGTGACCGACTAGCGGGGGATCACAATACGCAGTATTTT.

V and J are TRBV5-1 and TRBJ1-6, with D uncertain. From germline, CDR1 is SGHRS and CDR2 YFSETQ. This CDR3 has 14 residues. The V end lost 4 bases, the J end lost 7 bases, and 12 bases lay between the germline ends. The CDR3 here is CASSPQVENSPLHF. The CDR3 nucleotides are TGCGCCAGCAGCCCGCAGGTGGAGAATTCACCCCTCCACTTT.

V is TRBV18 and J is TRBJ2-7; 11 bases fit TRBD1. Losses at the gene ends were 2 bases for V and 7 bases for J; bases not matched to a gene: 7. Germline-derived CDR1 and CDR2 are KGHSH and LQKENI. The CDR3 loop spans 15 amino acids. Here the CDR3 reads CASSPWDRGVGEQYF. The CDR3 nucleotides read TGTGCCAGCTCACCATGGGACAGGGGGGTTGGAGAGCAGTACTTC.